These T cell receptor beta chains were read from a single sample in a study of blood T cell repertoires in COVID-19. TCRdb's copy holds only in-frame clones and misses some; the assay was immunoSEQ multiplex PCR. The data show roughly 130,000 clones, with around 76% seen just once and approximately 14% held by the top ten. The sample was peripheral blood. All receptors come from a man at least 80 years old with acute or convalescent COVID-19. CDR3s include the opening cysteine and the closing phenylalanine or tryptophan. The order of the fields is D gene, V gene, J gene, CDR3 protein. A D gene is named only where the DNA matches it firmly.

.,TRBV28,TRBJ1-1,CASSDTMNTEAFF
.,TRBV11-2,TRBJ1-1,CASSPGGTEAFF
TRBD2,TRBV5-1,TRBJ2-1,CASSWGGMTSYNEQFF
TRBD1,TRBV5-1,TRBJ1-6,CASRQGEYYNSPLHF
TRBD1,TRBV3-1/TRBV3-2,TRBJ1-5,CASSLAGQPNQPQHF
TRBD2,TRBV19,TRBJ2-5,CASSRRGGAETQYF
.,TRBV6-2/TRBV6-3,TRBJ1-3,CASSYSPDRISGNTIYF
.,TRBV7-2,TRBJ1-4,CASRQTGGGNEKLFF
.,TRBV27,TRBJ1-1,CASSRPGGWSTEAFF
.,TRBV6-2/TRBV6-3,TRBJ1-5,CASSAAAESQHF
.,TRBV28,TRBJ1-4,CASTARVANEKLFF
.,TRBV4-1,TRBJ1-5,CASSPPGRNQPQHF
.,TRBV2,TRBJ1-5,CASSTTVSNQPQHF
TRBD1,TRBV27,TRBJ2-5,CACSGTGTGEETQYF
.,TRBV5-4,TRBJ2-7,CASSLGQEYEQYF
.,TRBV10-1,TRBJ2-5,CASIAETQYF
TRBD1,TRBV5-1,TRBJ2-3,CASSSLDRVVGTDTQYF
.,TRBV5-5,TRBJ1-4,CASSLNPSGKLFF
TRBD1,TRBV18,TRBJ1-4,CASSPARQGGGEKLFF
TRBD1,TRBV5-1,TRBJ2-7,CASSLGGTASYEQYF
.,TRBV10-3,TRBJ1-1,CAISEWGVGNTEAFF
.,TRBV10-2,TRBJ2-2,CASSIILGTELFF
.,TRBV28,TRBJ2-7,CASLGKRATYEQYF
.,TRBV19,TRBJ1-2,CASSSSTGTRHGGYTF
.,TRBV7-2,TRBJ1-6,CASSPSTVYNSPLHF
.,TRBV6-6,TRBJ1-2,CASYNQRGGTAMGYTF
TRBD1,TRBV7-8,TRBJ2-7,CASSSGGQAYEQYF
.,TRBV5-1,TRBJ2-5,CASSLATSAVQETQYF
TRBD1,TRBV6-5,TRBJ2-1,CASSYGTANNEQFF
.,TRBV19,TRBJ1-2,CASSWREAGYTF
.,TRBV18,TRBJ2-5,CASSPPSGRARETQYF
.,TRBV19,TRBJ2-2,CASSAPWAGVLVWTGELFF
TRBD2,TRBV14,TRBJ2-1,CASSQDWAVSGGEQFF
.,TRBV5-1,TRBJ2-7,CATTREAGMREQYF
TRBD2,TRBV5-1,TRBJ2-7,CASSLSGGSTYEQYF
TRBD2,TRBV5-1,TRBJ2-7,CASSLELAGGREQYF
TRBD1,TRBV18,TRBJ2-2,CASSNRGDPNTGELFF
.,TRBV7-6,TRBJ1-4,CASSLNPPPQGKGEKLFF
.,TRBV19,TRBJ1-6,CASSFMGATYNSPLHF
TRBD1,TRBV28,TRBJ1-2,CASSPRTGNRGYTF
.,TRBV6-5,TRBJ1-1,CASSVGGDTEAFF
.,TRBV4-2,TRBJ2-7,CASSQSSGAYEQYF
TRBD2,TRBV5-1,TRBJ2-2,CASSLTGTSGRGNTGELFF
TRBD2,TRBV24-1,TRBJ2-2,CATSEPGTSGDGELFF
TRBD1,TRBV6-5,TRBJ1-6,CASSTRDRSPLHF
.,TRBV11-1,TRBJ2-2,CASSLWQENTGELFF
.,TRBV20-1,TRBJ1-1,CSASYGLNTEAFF
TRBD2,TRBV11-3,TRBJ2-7,CAIETQSGDYEQYF
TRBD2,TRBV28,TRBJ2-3,CASELALGAGGTDTQYF
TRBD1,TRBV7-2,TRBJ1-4,CASSTQQGAHEKLFF
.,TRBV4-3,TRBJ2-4,CASSQARTGSKNIQYF
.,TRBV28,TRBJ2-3,CASSFGGGYTDTQYF
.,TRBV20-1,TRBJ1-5,CSATEGGNSNQPQHF
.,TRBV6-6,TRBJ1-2,CASSYSSGAGYGYTF
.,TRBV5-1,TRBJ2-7,CASSLFRGTQGGDEQYF
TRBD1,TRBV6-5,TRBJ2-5,CASSLGQGRETQYF
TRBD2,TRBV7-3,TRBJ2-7,CASSSQGGVPGEQYF
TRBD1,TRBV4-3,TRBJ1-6,CASSRSLRDSSSPLHF
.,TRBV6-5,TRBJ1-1,CASSYRQDTTEAFF